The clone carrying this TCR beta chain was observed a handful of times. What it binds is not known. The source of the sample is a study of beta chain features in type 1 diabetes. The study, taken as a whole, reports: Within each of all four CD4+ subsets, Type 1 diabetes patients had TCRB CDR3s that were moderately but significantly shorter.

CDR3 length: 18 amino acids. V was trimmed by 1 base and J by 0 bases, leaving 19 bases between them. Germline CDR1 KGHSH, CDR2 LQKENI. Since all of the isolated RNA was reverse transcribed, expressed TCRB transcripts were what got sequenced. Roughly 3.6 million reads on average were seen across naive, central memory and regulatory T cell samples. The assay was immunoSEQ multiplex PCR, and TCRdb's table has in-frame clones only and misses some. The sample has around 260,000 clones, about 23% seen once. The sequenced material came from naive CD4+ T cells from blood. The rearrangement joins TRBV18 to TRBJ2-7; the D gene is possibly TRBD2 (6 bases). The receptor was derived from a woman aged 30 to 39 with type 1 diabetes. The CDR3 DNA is TGTGCCAGCTCACCACTCGAAACGGGGGATACTTTCTCCTACGAGCAGTACTTC. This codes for CASSPLETGDTFSYEQYF. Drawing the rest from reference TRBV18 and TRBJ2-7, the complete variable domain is NAGVMQNPRHLVRRRGQEARLRCSPMKGHSHVYWYRQLPEEGLKFMVYLQKENIIDESGMPKERFSAEFPKEGPSILRIQQVVRGDSAAYFCASSPLETGDTFSYEQYFGPGTRLTVT.